This record covers a single T cell receptor beta chain. Some clones are missing from TCRdb's copy, which holds only in-frame ones; the method was immunoSEQ multiplex PCR. The data show under 95,000 clones, over 80% seen once. This entry belongs to a study of blood T cell repertoires in COVID-19. Deletions cut 8 bases from V and 9 bases from J, with 17 bases between. Germline V gene lookup returns CDR1 MNHEY and CDR2 SMNVEV (reference sequence). This CDR3 region has 14 residues. Sequenced sample: peripheral blood. The receptor's source is a woman aged 45-65 years with acute or convalescent COVID-19. The V call is TRBV27, the J call TRBJ1-6, with D perhaps TRBD1 (5 bases). In DNA form, the CDR3 reads TGTGCCAGCGGGAGCGGGGGATCGAGTTCACCCCTCCACTTT. The encoded protein is CASGSGGSSSPLHF.